These T cell receptor beta chains were read from a single sample in a study of T cells after yellow fever vaccination. Using its own MiXCR run on the 5' RACE reads, TCRdb lists one record per CDR3 protein. The sample holds about 550,000 distinct CDR3 sequences, about a fifth seen once. The sample in question was PBMCs, obtained 15 days after the yellow fever booster vaccination. All receptors derive from a man younger than 45 who received the YFV17D yellow fever vaccine. Each CDR3 is given with its conserved first and last residue. A D gene is named only where the DNA matches it firmly. Clone size appears in some rows only: once, few, many, or a class for an expanded clone.

abundance	v_gene	d_gene	j_gene	CDR3nt	CDR3aa
.	TRBV14	TRBD1	TRBJ2-1	TGTGCCAGCAGCCGGACAGGCATGGTTTTTTTTGCCACTAAGTTCTTC	CASSRTGMVFFATKFF
.	TRBV5-1	.	TRBJ1-1	TGCGCCAGCAGCTTGGGTGGCGGGAGCACTGAAGCTTTCTTT	CASSLGGGSTEAFF
many	TRBV18	TRBD2	TRBJ2-3	TGTGCCAGCAGCCCCGGGACTAACACAGATACGCAGTATTTT	CASSPGTNTDTQYF
.	TRBV7-9	.	TRBJ1-2	TGTGCCAGCAGCTTGGTCATTTTAGGGGTCGGCTACACCTTC	CASSLVILGVGYTF
few	TRBV7-2	TRBD2	TRBJ2-3	TGTGCCAGCAGCTTAAGCGGGGGAAGGGGAGATACGCAGTATTTT	CASSLSGGRGDTQYF
.	TRBV7-2	TRBD1	TRBJ1-1	TGTGCCAGCAGCTTAGTAGGACAGGGGTCAACTGAAGCTTTCTTT	CASSLVGQGSTEAFF
.	TRBV24-1	.	TRBJ2-3	TGTGCCACCAGTCCGGGGACCGGGAGGCAGTATTTT	CATSPGTGRQYF
few	TRBV20-1	.	TRBJ2-2	TGCAGTGCTCTCCGAAACACCGGGGAGCTGTTTTTT	CSALRNTGELFF
.	TRBV9	.	TRBJ2-3	TGTGCCAGCAGCGTTACCGGGACCCTAAATAGCGCGGATACGCAGTATTTT	CASSVTGTLNSADTQYF
many	TRBV29-1	TRBD1	TRBJ2-3	TGCAGCTCGGACAGGGGCACCACAGATACGCAGTATTTT	CSSDRGTTDTQYF
.	TRBV6-2/TRBV6-3	.	TRBJ2-7	TGTGCCAGCAAGGTGCGGACGGCTTCCTACGAGCAGTACTTC	CASKVRTASYEQYF
.	TRBV28	.	TRBJ2-7	TGTGCCAGCAGTTGGGGGGGACAGGAACACGAGCAGTACTTC	CASSWGGQEHEQYF
.	TRBV20-1	.	TRBJ2-3	TGCAGTGCTAGGCGGGCTACTAGCACAGATACGCAGTATTTT	CSARRATSTDTQYF
.	TRBV18	.	TRBJ2-2	TGTGCCAGCTCACCAATGGCAGAAGTCACCGGGGAGCTGTTTTTT	CASSPMAEVTGELFF
few	TRBV20-1	.	TRBJ2-4	TGCAGTGCTAGAGATAGAAGAGGGAACATTCAGTACTTC	CSARDRRGNIQYF
few	TRBV15	TRBD2	TRBJ2-3	TGTGCCACCAGCATACGACTAGCGAGCACAGATACGCAGTATTTT	CATSIRLASTDTQYF
few	TRBV6-1	.	TRBJ2-2	TGTGCCAGCAGTCCTTCTCGAAACACCGGGGAGCTGTTTTTT	CASSPSRNTGELFF
.	TRBV20-1	.	TRBJ1-1	TGCAGTGCTAGTAGGTCGGGGTATTCTACTGAAGCTTTCTTT	CSASRSGYSTEAFF
few	TRBV7-2	.	TRBJ2-3	TGTGCCAGCAGCTTACCCGGGACAGATACGCAGTATTTT	CASSLPGTDTQYF
.	TRBV25-1	.	TRBJ2-5	TGTGCCACCAAACAGGGTCAAGAGACCCAGTACTTC	CATKQGQETQYF
.	TRBV5-5	TRBD1	TRBJ1-1	TGTGCCAGCCGAGGACAGGGGGCGTTGGGCACTGAAGCTTTCTTT	CASRGQGALGTEAFF
few	TRBV28	.	TRBJ1-4	TGTGCCAGCAGTTTATACGGAGAGGAGGGGCGGGACGGGGAAAAACTGTTTTTT	CASSLYGEEGRDGEKLFF
few	TRBV13	.	TRBJ2-3	TGTGCCAGCAGCTTAGGTGGGGGTCGCACAGATACGCAGTATTTT	CASSLGGGRTDTQYF
.	TRBV20-1	.	TRBJ2-1	TGCAGTGCTAGGTTAACGAGGGAGCAGTTCTTC	CSARLTREQFF
.	TRBV20-1	.	TRBJ2-7	TGCAGTGCTAGATCCCCGGTTAGAAACCGCGAGCAGTACTTC	CSARSPVRNREQYF
few	TRBV12-3/TRBV12-4	TRBD1	TRBJ1-1	TGTGCCAGCAGACCCGGACAGGTCGGCACTGAAGCTTTCTTT	CASRPGQVGTEAFF
.	TRBV20-1	TRBD2	TRBJ2-1	TGCAGTCCGTTGCGGGAGGGCTCCTACAATGAGCAGTTCTTC	CSPLREGSYNEQFF
few	TRBV6-5	.	TRBJ2-7	TGTGCCAGCAGTTACAGGGGGGACCTCTACGAGCAGTACTTC	CASSYRGDLYEQYF
.	TRBV12-3/TRBV12-4	TRBD1	TRBJ2-2	TGTGCCAGCAGATCGACAGGGGGCCGTATCGGGGAGCTGTTTTTT	CASRSTGGRIGELFF
few	TRBV7-9	TRBD1	TRBJ2-1	TGTGCCAGCAGCTTGGGACAGAGTGGCAATGAGCAGTTCTTC	CASSLGQSGNEQFF
.	TRBV5-1	TRBD2	TRBJ2-3	TGCGCCAGCAGCTTGGCTCGCGGGAGAGATACGCAGTATTTT	CASSLARGRDTQYF
.	TRBV7-2	.	TRBJ2-1	TGTGCCAGCAGCTGGGCTAATGGGGACAATGAGCAGTTCTTC	CASSWANGDNEQFF
few	TRBV6-5	TRBD1	TRBJ2-7	TGTGCCAGCAGTTATTCGACAGGGATGTTTTCCTACGAGCAGTACTTC	CASSYSTGMFSYEQYF
.	TRBV6-5	.	TRBJ1-1	TGTGCCAGCAGTACGTTTTATGGTGAAGCTTTCTTT	CASSTFYGEAFF
.	TRBV19	TRBD1	TRBJ2-7	TGTGCCAGTAGTACGATCGGGACAGGCGAGCAGTACTTC	CASSTIGTGEQYF
few	TRBV7-9	.	TRBJ2-7	TGTGCCAGCAGCCCCGACAGAATCGGCGAGCAGTACTTC	CASSPDRIGEQYF
.	TRBV19	.	TRBJ2-1	TGTGCCAGTAGTATCCCGACTAGTAGTAGAAATGAGCAGTTCTTC	CASSIPTSSRNEQFF
.	TRBV6-2/TRBV6-3	.	TRBJ2-2	TGTGCCAGCAGTCCCAGGGTCGTCGGGGAGCTGTTTTTT	CASSPRVVGELFF
.	TRBV4-2	.	TRBJ1-4	TGTGCCAGCAGCCAAGCGATCGTATGGCAGGAAGGTTCCCCAACTAATGAAAAACTGTTTTTT	CASSQAIVWQEGSPTNEKLFF
few	TRBV5-1	.	TRBJ1-2	TGCGCCAGCAGCTTGGATTGGACCTATGGCTACACCTTC	CASSLDWTYGYTF
.	TRBV10-3	TRBD1	TRBJ2-3	TGTGCCATCAGTGAGTCGACAGGGGCCAACACAGATACGCAGTATTTT	CAISESTGANTDTQYF
few	TRBV29-1	.	TRBJ2-5	TGCAGCGTTATATTCCCGGAGGGGACCCAGTACTTC	CSVIFPEGTQYF
.	TRBV14	TRBD1	TRBJ2-3	TGTGCCAGCGCAGGGGGCGTGGATACGCAGTATTTT	CASAGGVDTQYF
few	TRBV29-1	.	TRBJ2-3	TGCAGCGTTGAACCGTTAGGCTTGAACGGCACAGATACGCAGTATTTT	CSVEPLGLNGTDTQYF
.	TRBV10-3	.	TRBJ2-3	TGTGCCATCAGTGAGTCGGGAACTATCTTAGTGCAGTATTTT	CAISESGTILVQYF
.	TRBV20-1	TRBD2	TRBJ2-3	TGCAGTGTCCAGACTAGCGGGACTACAGATACGCAGTATTTT	CSVQTSGTTDTQYF
.	TRBV5-6	TRBD1	TRBJ1-1	TGTGCCAGCAGCCGGACAGGGGTTTTCACTGAAGCTTTCTTT	CASSRTGVFTEAFF
.	TRBV11-2	TRBD2	TRBJ2-7	TGTGCCAGCAGCCTCCAGACGACTAGCGGGAGGCCCTCTTACAGCGAGCAGTACTTC	CASSLQTTSGRPSYSEQYF
few	TRBV20-1	TRBD2	TRBJ2-3	TGCAGTGCGCCCATAGCGGGAGGGTTCTTGGTAGATACGCAGTATTTT	CSAPIAGGFLVDTQYF